These 27 T cell receptor beta chains share one sample of origin, sequenced in a study of T cell responses to AZD1222 COVID-19 vaccine. Clones were read by immunoSEQ multiplex PCR, and TCRdb kept only the in-frame ones, dropping some. The table records about 140,000 clones, approximately 91% of them present only once. The sequencing used peripheral blood, collected on day 0 of AZD1222 vaccination. The receptors were sampled from an adult in good health.

In DNA form, the CDR3 reads TGCGCCAGCAGCCAAGATCTTGTAGGGGAGACTAATGAAAAACTGTTTTTT. Protein: CASSQDLVGETNEKLFF. The chain employs TRBV4-1 and TRBJ1-4; possibly TRBD1 for D (5 bases). This CDR3 is built from 17 residues. Germline V CDR1 and CDR2: MGHRA, YSYEKL. Deletions cut 0 bases from V and 2 bases from J, with 13 bases between.

The chain is built from TRBV2 and TRBJ2-7; possible D gene TRBD2, 5 bases. Germline V CDR1 and CDR2: SNHLY, FYNNEI. Trimming stripped 3 bases from V and 1 base from J, with 10 bases between. CDR3 size: 14 residues. CDR3 sequence: CASSDGLASYEQYF. In nucleotides, the CDR3 is TGTGCCAGCAGTGACGGGCTAGCTTCCTACGAGCAGTACTTC. The full variable domain, in which reference TRBV2 and TRBJ2-7 provide the parts outside the CDR3, is EPEVTQTPSHQVTQMGQEVILRCVPISNHLYFYWYRQILGQKVEFLVSFYNNEISEKSEIFDDQFSVERPDGSNFTLKIRSTKLEDSAMYFCASSDGLASYEQYFGPGTRLTVT.

This rearrangement joins TRBV19 to TRBJ2-2; no reliable D call. V was pared by 8 bases and J by 1 base, with 17 bases between. Germline loops: CDR1 LNHDA, CDR2 SQIVND (reference sequence). This CDR3 region has 16 residues. The CDR3 is CASALGQSLNTGELFF. The CDR3 nucleotides read TGTGCCAGTGCCCTGGGTCAGAGTCTGAACACCGGGGAGCTGTTTTTT.

V usage is TRBV5-1 and J usage is TRBJ1-1; possible D gene TRBD1, 5 bases. There are 12 residues in the CDR3. The V and J ends lost 6 bases and 4 bases respectively, with 10 bases between them. Germline lookup yields CDR1 SGHRS and CDR2 YFSETQ. The CDR3 DNA follows: TGCGCCAGCATCGGGGGAGGCACTGAAGCTTTCTTT. Encoded protein: CASIGGGTEAFF.

The CDR3 DNA reads TGTGCCACCAGCAGAGCCCCGACAGGGTCGAGGGAGACCCAGTACTTC. It specifies CATSRAPTGSRETQYF. The genes are TRBV15 and TRBJ2-5, with 7 bases fitting TRBD1. The CDR3 runs 16 residues. Germline-derived CDR1 and CDR2 are LNHNV and YYDKDF (reference sequence). V lost 1 base to trimming and J lost 5 bases; unmatched junction nucleotides: 10. Together with reference TRBV15 and TRBJ2-5, the CDR3 gives the full variable domain: DAMVIQNPRYQVTQFGKPVTLSCSQTLNHNVMYWYQQKSSQAPKLLFHYYDKDFNNEADTPDNFQSRRPNTSFCFLDIRSPGLGDTAMYLCATSRAPTGSRETQYFGPGTRLLVL.

The CDR3 sequence: CSVGVGTFPYEQYF. CDR3 in DNA: TGCAGCGTGGGGGTTGGGACATTTCCCTACGAGCAGTACTTC. The chain carries TRBV29-1 and TRBJ2-7, with TRBD1 as a possible D gene (6 bases). The CDR3 has 14 amino acids. Germline CDR1 and CDR2: SQVTM and ANQGSEA. The V gene lost 6 bases and the J gene lost 2 bases, with 17 bases spanning the gap.

The chain employs TRBV7-9 and TRBJ1-2; a weak D match, TRBD1 (5 bases). V dropped 5 bases and J dropped 10 bases, with 20 bases sitting between them. CDR3 length equals 14 residues. The germline gives CDR1 SEHNR, CDR2 FQNEAQ (reference sequence). DNA for the CDR3: TGTGCCAGCAGCCAAAGTCCCGGGACGGCCTCCTACACCTTC. Its translation is CASSQSPGTASYTF.

The chain combines TRBV6-1 with TRBJ2-3, with 8 bases that match TRBD1. The germline V gene encodes CDR1 MNHNS and CDR2 SASEGT. The CDR3 runs to 15 residues. Unmatched junction bases numbered 8, after V lost 2 bases and J lost 7 bases. The CDR3 protein is CASSEWQGASNTQYF. The CDR3 DNA reads TGTGCCAGCAGTGAATGGCAGGGGGCGTCTAATACGCAGTATTTT.

This chain connects TRBV12-5 to TRBJ2-7; the D gene is possibly TRBD2 (5 bases). There are 15 residues in the CDR3. The V end lost 0 bases, the J end lost 3 bases, and 12 bases lay between the germline ends. Germline loops: CDR1 LGHNT, CDR2 FRNRAP. The CDR3 DNA reads TGTGCTAGTGGTTTGGTACTAGACGGAGACTACGAGCAGTACTTC. Translating it yields CASGLVLDGDYEQYF.

V gene TRBV3-1 (or the pseudogene TRBV3-2) combines with J gene TRBJ2-7; the D gene is possibly TRBD2 (5 bases). Germline assignment: CDR1 LGHDT and CDR2 YNNKEL (reference sequence). The CDR3 covers 13 residues. Trimming took off 2 bases at V and 5 bases at J, with 10 bases between the two ends. This CDR3 reads CASSQLGGDEQYF. The CDR3 bases are TGTGCCAGCAGCCAATTAGGAGGCGACGAGCAGTACTTC.

This chain uses TRBV14 with TRBJ1-1; 7 bases are shared with TRBD1. V shed 5 bases and J 4 bases; nucleotides not matched to a gene: 7. This CDR3 is 14 amino acids long. Germline V gene data show CDR1 as SGHDN and CDR2 as FVKESK. DNA for the CDR3: TGTGCCAGCAGCTCGTACAGGGGAGGCACTGAAGCTTTCTTT. It encodes CASSSYRGGTEAFF.

This rearrangement joins TRBV7-8 to TRBJ2-5; D remains unclear. The CDR3 consists of 14 residues. CDR1 is SGHVS and CDR2 is FQNEAQ in the germline V gene. V was cut by 1 base and J by 1 base, with 7 bases left in between. This CDR3 is CASSLVVSQETQYF. CDR3 DNA sequence: TGTGCCAGCAGCTTAGTGGTCAGCCAAGAGACCCAGTACTTC.

The V and J genes are TRBV2 and TRBJ2-2; the D is unclear. V shed 4 bases and J shed 5 bases, with 14 bases lying between them. The germline V gene encodes CDR1 SNHLY and CDR2 FYNNEI. This CDR3 is 15 amino acids long. CDR3 residues: CASSATAALTGELFF. CDR3 bases: TGTGCCAGCAGTGCTACGGCGGCCTTAACCGGGGAGCTGTTTTTT.

This chain uses TRBV19 with TRBJ1-2; tentative D call: TRBD1 (5 bases). The CDR3 is 14 residues long. Trimming pared 5 bases from V and 3 bases from J, leaving 13 bases between. CDR1 LNHDA and CDR2 SQIVND come from the germline V gene (reference sequence). The CDR3 reads CASSQGTADYGYTF. The CDR3 nucleotides read TGTGCCAGTAGTCAGGGCACGGCGGACTATGGCTACACCTTC.

The chain joins TRBV9 to TRBJ1-5; D uncertain. This CDR3 region has 15 residues. The V end was cut by 4 bases, the J end by 1 base, with 12 bases between. Germline CDR1 reads SGDLS; CDR2 reads YYNGEE. CDR3 in amino acids: CASSSTEKSNQPQHF. The CDR3 DNA follows: TGTGCCAGCAGCTCCACAGAGAAAAGCAATCAGCCCCAGCATTTT.

Written as DNA, the CDR3 is TGTGCCAGCAGTGAAGCGCTGACTAGTAAAGAGACCCAGTACTTC. Translated: CASSEALTSKETQYF. This chain joins TRBV2 and TRBJ2-5, with D perhaps TRBD2 (6 bases). This CDR3 is built from 15 residues. CDR1 SNHLY and CDR2 FYNNEI come from the germline V gene. The ends were cut back, 0 bases at V and 3 bases at J, with 11 bases in the middle. The complete variable domain, with remaining parts taken from reference TRBV2 and TRBJ2-5, reads EPEVTQTPSHQVTQMGQEVILRCVPISNHLYFYWYRQILGQKVEFLVSFYNNEISEKSEIFDDQFSVERPDGSNFTLKIRSTKLEDSAMYFCASSEALTSKETQYFGPGTRLLVL.

This chain links TRBV19 with TRBJ1-2; the D gene is possibly TRBD1 (6 bases). The CDR3 is 13 residues long. Germline assignment: CDR1 LNHDA and CDR2 SQIVND (reference sequence). Trimming cost V 7 bases and J 2 bases, with 11 bases left between them. CDR3 sequence: CASKQGTNYGYTF. The DNA for the CDR3 is TGTGCCAGTAAGCAGGGGACAAACTATGGCTACACCTTC. Filled out from reference TRBV19 and TRBJ1-2, the complete variable domain reads DGGITQSPKYLFRKEGQNVTLSCEQNLNHDAMYWYRQDPGQGLRLIYYSQIVNDFQKGDIAEGYSVSREKKESFPLTVTSAQKNPTAFYLCASKQGTNYGYTFGSGTRLTVV.

The chain couples TRBV10-2 to TRBJ2-1; 11 positions match TRBD2. Per the germline V gene, CDR1 is WSHSY and CDR2 is SAAADI. V lost 6 bases to trimming and J lost 14 bases; unmatched junction nucleotides: 12. This CDR3 contains 14 residues. CDR3 nucleotide sequence: TGCGCCAGCAGGCCCGGGACTAGCGGAGGTAGGAAGTTCTTC. Translating it yields CASRPGTSGGRKFF.

V gene TRBV18 combines with J gene TRBJ1-2; 9 nucleotides match TRBD1. Germline CDR1 is KGHSH and CDR2 is LQKENI. The CDR3 runs 15 residues. The V segment lost 6 bases and the J segment 9 bases; nucleotides outside the gene matches: 14. DNA for the CDR3: TGTGCCAGCTCGCAGACGGCTACAGGGGGCGCAAGCTACACCTTC. The encoded protein is CASSQTATGGASYTF.

The chain recombines TRBV3-1 (or the pseudogene TRBV3-2) with TRBJ1-5; 7 bases are shared with TRBD1. Unmatched junction bases numbered 6, after V lost 4 bases and J lost 6 bases. Germline lookup yields CDR1 LGHDT and CDR2 YNNKEL (reference sequence). There are 14 residues in the CDR3. In DNA, the CDR3 is TGTGCCAGCAGCCTCAGGGGGAGTAGTCAGCCCCAGCATTTT. Translation gives CASSLRGSSQPQHF.

Only a few counts were recorded for this clone. This rearrangement joins TRBV5-4 to TRBJ1-1; 8 nucleotides line up with TRBD1. The CDR3 is made up of 12 amino acids. CDR1 SGHNT and CDR2 YYREEE come from the germline V gene (reference sequence). J gave up 6 bases and V 4 bases, and 2 bases lay outside the gene matches. The CDR3 region is CASSRTGSEAFF. Written as DNA, the CDR3 is TGTGCCAGCAGCAGGACAGGGTCTGAAGCTTTCTTT.

V is TRBV18 and J is TRBJ1-1, with D uncertain. Germline V gene data show CDR1 as KGHSH and CDR2 as LQKENI. This CDR3 has 13 residues. With 6 bases removed from V and 11 bases from J, the gap between germline ends came to 19 bases. The CDR3 sequence: CASSLDQVGEAFF. CDR3 DNA: TGTGCCAGCTCGCTAGACCAGGTGGGAGAGGCTTTCTTT. Full variable domain (missing parts from reference TRBV18 and TRBJ1-1): NAGVMQNPRHLVRRRGQEARLRCSPMKGHSHVYWYRQLPEEGLKFMVYLQKENIIDESGMPKERFSAEFPKEGPSILRIQQVVRGDSAAYFCASSLDQVGEAFFGQGTRLTVV.

The V and J genes are TRBV20-1 and TRBJ1-5; D is unclear. CDR1 is DFQATT and CDR2 is SNEGSKA in the germline V gene (reference sequence). Trimming removed 3 bases at V and 0 bases at J, with 12 bases between. The CDR3 is made up of 15 amino acids. The CDR3 DNA follows: TGCAGTGCTAGTGTCACCGCTTATAGCAATCAGCCCCAGCATTTT. It encodes CSASVTAYSNQPQHF.

The chain combines TRBV28 with TRBJ2-3; D assignment may be TRBD1 or TRBD2 (5 bases each). The V end lost 5 bases, the J end lost 2 bases, and 14 bases lay between the germline ends. The CDR3 extends over 15 amino acids. Germline CDR1 MDHEN, CDR2 SYDVKM. The CDR3, as DNA: TGTGCCAGCAGTCCGGGGCGGGTGTTCACAGATACGCAGTATTTT. It is translated as CASSPGRVFTDTQYF.

The V call is TRBV7-3, the J call TRBJ2-3; TRBD2 matches at 9 bases. V gave up 5 bases and J gave up 3 bases; unmatched junction bases: 9. The germline CDR1 and CDR2 sequences are SGHTA and FQGTGA. The CDR3 is 16 amino acids. CDR3 in DNA: TGTGCCAGCAGCCATATAGCGGGAGTAAGGACAGATACGCAGTATTTT. It is translated as CASSHIAGVRTDTQYF.

The chain links TRBV2 to TRBJ1-6, with 10 bases fitting TRBD1. The germline V gene encodes CDR1 SNHLY and CDR2 FYNNEI. V was clipped by 3 bases and J by 13 bases; unmatched bases: 6. The length of the CDR3 is 14 residues. The CDR3 region is CASSEPGQGIPLHF. CDR3 in DNA: TGTGCCAGCAGTGAGCCGGGACAGGGGATCCCCCTCCACTTT.

This chain connects TRBV7-9 to TRBJ1-2; D call uncertain. Germline V gives CDR1 SEHNR, CDR2 FQNEAQ (reference sequence). The V end was cut by 1 base, the J end by 4 bases, with 13 bases between. The CDR3 is 15 amino acids. The DNA for the CDR3 is TGTGCCAGCAGCTTAGAAGGCAGCCGGGTCTATGGCTACACCTTC. It yields the protein CASSLEGSRVYGYTF.